One sample yielded the 24 T cell receptor beta chains listed below, sequenced in a study of blood T cells in healthy people across ages. A second PCR, run for roughly 7 to 12 cycles, used a sample-barcoded 5' primer plus a J-beta primer mix. TCRdb independently ran MiXCR on the 5' RACE reads; one entry per CDR3 protein. The repertoire holds about 760,000 distinct CDR3 sequences, with roughly three fifths as singletons. The sequenced material came from blood. All receptors derive from a man between 35 and 55 years old in good health.

This clonotype was seen more than once but under ten times. The chain employs TRBV20-1 and TRBJ2-1; 11 nucleotides align to TRBD2. The CDR3 has 15 amino acids. Trimming at V came to 1 base and at J to 2 bases, leaving 1 base not matched to a gene. CDR1 and CDR2 from the germline V gene are DFQATT and SNEGSKA (reference sequence). In DNA, the CDR3 is TGCAGTGCTAGAGGACTAGCGGGGACCTACAATGAGCAGTTCTTC. It encodes CSARGLAGTYNEQFF.

J is TRBJ2-1 and V is TRBV11-2, with D uncertain. Germline V gene lookup returns CDR1 SGHAT and CDR2 FQNNGV. V was pared by 4 bases and J by 5 bases, with 15 bases between. The CDR3 has 15 amino acids. CDR3 in DNA: TGTGCCAGCAGCTCCACCCAGACGCCGAACAATGAGCAGTTCTTC. Encoded protein: CASSSTQTPNNEQFF.

V is TRBV7-2 and J is TRBJ2-6, with 8 bases lining up with TRBD1. Losses at the gene ends were 5 bases for V and 0 bases for J; bases not matched to a gene: 6. Germline values: CDR1 SGHTA, CDR2 FQGNSA. This CDR3 contains 17 residues. The CDR3 spells CASSPGTGSSGANVLTF. The CDR3 DNA reads as TGTGCCAGCAGCCCAGGGACAGGAAGCTCTGGGGCCAACGTCCTGACTTTC.

This clonotype was seen a handful of times. The rearrangement joins TRBV20-1 to TRBJ1-1; a possible D gene is TRBD1 (6 bases). The ends were cut back, 6 bases at V and 7 bases at J, with 18 bases in the middle. This CDR3 has 13 amino acids. In germline, CDR1 is DFQATT, CDR2 SNEGSKA (reference sequence). Written as DNA, the CDR3 is TGCAGTGCCAGACCGGGGGCTACTCTTGAAGCTTTCTTT. Protein sequence: CSARPGATLEAFF.

The chain carries TRBV4-2 and TRBJ1-4, with unresolved D. The CDR3 runs 16 residues. Trimming took off 0 bases at V and 1 base at J, with 9 bases between the two ends. The germline gives CDR1 LGHNA, CDR2 YNFKEQ. The CDR3, as DNA: TGTGCCAGCAGCCAAGATGGTACAGAAACTAATGAAAAACTGTTTTTT. Translated: CASSQDGTETNEKLFF.

The chain joins TRBV20-1 to TRBJ2-1; D is unclear. The CDR3 loop spans 15 amino acids. Germline CDR1 and CDR2: DFQATT and SNEGSKA (reference sequence). V lost 6 bases, J lost 6 bases, and 21 bases lay in between. CDR3 loop: CSAASLTGPTNEQFF. The CDR3 nucleotides read TGCAGTGCCGCATCTTTGACGGGTCCTACCAATGAGCAGTTCTTC.

A few counts support this clonotype. The chain links TRBV29-1 to TRBJ2-7; 12 bases line up with TRBD2. The V segment lost 6 bases and the J segment 5 bases; nucleotides outside the gene matches: 5. Germline V gene lookup returns CDR1 SQVTM and CDR2 ANQGSEA. The CDR3 is 13 residues long. CDR3 amino acids: CSVLTSGRNEQYF. CDR3 DNA sequence: TGCAGCGTCCTGACTAGCGGGAGAAACGAGCAGTACTTC.

The chain links TRBV2 to TRBJ2-5; 10 nucleotides line up with TRBD2. Germline values: CDR1 SNHLY, CDR2 FYNNEI. Trimming took 4 bases from V and 11 from J; bases not matched to a gene: 13. CDR3 length: 15 amino acids. The CDR3 is CASSGTSGSYNEQYF. CDR3 coding DNA: TGTGCCAGCAGTGGGACTAGCGGATCATACAATGAGCAGTACTTC.

This rearrangement joins TRBV20-1 to TRBJ1-1; D gene unclear. The CDR3 totals 11 residues. Germline assignment: CDR1 DFQATT and CDR2 SNEGSKA (reference sequence). Trimming took 0 bases from V and 3 from J, leaving 2 bases between them. The CDR3 loop reads CSAREDTEAFF. As DNA, the CDR3 is TGCAGTGCTAGAGAGGACACTGAAGCTTTCTTT.

This clonotype appeared many times. The chain couples TRBV9 to TRBJ2-1; tentatively, D is TRBD1 (5 bases). Trimming removed 6 bases at V and 0 bases at J, with 13 bases between. The CDR3 is 15 residues long. CDR1 is SGDLS, CDR2 YYNGEE, per germline. The CDR3 DNA reads TGTGCCAGCACCCCGACAGAGGCCTCCTACAATGAGCAGTTCTTC. This sequence encodes CASTPTEASYNEQFF.

This clonotype was picked up a small number of times. This rearrangement joins TRBV5-1 to TRBJ2-5; D might be TRBD2 (6 bases). The germline V gene has CDR1 SGHRS and CDR2 YFSETQ. The CDR3 contains 13 residues. Trimming stripped 0 bases from V and 5 bases from J, with 8 bases between. The CDR3 here is CASSLAAGETQYF. The CDR3 nucleotides read TGCGCCAGCAGCTTGGCCGCGGGGGAGACCCAGTACTTC.

This chain links TRBV14 with TRBJ1-5; D is ambiguous. V shed 1 base and J shed 5 bases, with 6 bases lying between them. The CDR3 consists of 13 residues. Germline loops: CDR1 SGHDN, CDR2 FVKESK. DNA for the CDR3: TGTGCCAGCAGCCAAGGTTTAGATCAGCCCCAGCATTTT. This gives the protein CASSQGLDQPQHF.

J is TRBJ2-7 and V is TRBV20-1, with D perhaps being TRBD1 or TRBD2 (5 bases each). Germline-derived CDR1 and CDR2 are DFQATT and SNEGSKA (reference sequence). The CDR3 has 17 residues. Trimming cost V 1 base and J 2 bases, with 21 bases left between them. The CDR3 loop reads CSARAFRRDLITYEQYF. For the CDR3, the DNA is TGCAGTGCTAGAGCCTTCCGCCGGGACCTGATAACCTACGAGCAGTACTTC.

The rearrangement uses TRBV5-1 and TRBJ2-2; D is uncertain. Trimming removed 7 bases from V and 0 bases from J, with 4 bases in between. This CDR3 is 12 amino acids long. Per the germline V gene, CDR1 is SGHRS and CDR2 is YFSETQ. The CDR3 here is CASPANTGELFF. CDR3 nucleotides: TGCGCCAGCCCCGCGAACACCGGGGAGCTGTTTTTT.

This clonotype was seen only a few times. The chain combines TRBV4-3 with TRBJ2-3; a weak D match, TRBD1 (5 bases). Germline V lookup: CDR1 LGHNA, CDR2 YSLEER. This CDR3 comprises 17 residues. Trimming shortened V by 0 bases and J by 0 bases, and 13 bases separated the two germline ends. The CDR3 coding sequence is TGCGCCAGCAGCCAAGAGGGGCTTCAGGGCAGCACAGATACGCAGTATTTT. Amino acid sequence: CASSQEGLQGSTDTQYF.

The rearrangement links TRBV4-2 to TRBJ2-1; 7 bases line up with TRBD1. The CDR3 length is 17 residues. Trimming took 0 bases from V and 2 from J; bases not matched to a gene: 7. Per germline, CDR1 LGHNA and CDR2 YNFKEQ. Written as DNA, the CDR3 is TGTGCCAGCAGCCAAGATACCGGGACAGACGCCTACAATGAGCAGTTCTTC. This encodes CASSQDTGTDAYNEQFF.

The CDR3 loop reads CASRPGQRYGYTF. The CDR3 bases are TGTGCCAGCAGACCGGGACAGAGATATGGCTACACCTTC. This chain uses TRBV6-1 with TRBJ1-2, with TRBD1 matching 7 bases. Germline lookup yields CDR1 MNHNS and CDR2 SASEGT. The CDR3 runs 13 residues. The J segment lost 5 bases and the V segment lost 6 bases, leaving 6 bases of the junction unmatched.

J is TRBJ2-7 and V is TRBV5-1, with D unresolved. The J call may be wrong; the DNA end is better matched by TRBJ2-5. This CDR3 comprises 13 residues. Germline CDR1 is SGHRS and CDR2 is YFSETQ. The CDR3 DNA is TGCGCCAGCAAATCGGTCGGCTTAGAGACCCAGTACTTC. It codes for CASKSVGLETQYF.

The chain recombines TRBV27 with TRBJ2-7, with D perhaps assigned TRBD1 or TRBD2 (5 bases each). This CDR3 spans 14 amino acids. V was clipped by 3 bases and J by 7 bases, with 16 bases between them. In germline, CDR1 is MNHEY, CDR2 SMNVEV (reference sequence). CDR3 DNA: TGTGCCAGCAGTTTTGTGGGGGATCCTCAGGAGCAGTACTTC. It yields the protein CASSFVGDPQEQYF.

This clonotype was counted between two and nine times. The rearrangement joins TRBV25-1 to TRBJ1-5, with D possibly being TRBD1 (5 bases). Trimming shortened V by 3 bases and J by 2 bases, and 14 bases separated the two germline ends. The CDR3 totals 16 residues. Germline V gene data show CDR1 as MGHDK and CDR2 as SYGVNS. CDR3 sequence reads: CASSDWGDIGNQPQHF. The CDR3 bases are TGTGCCAGCAGTGATTGGGGGGATATCGGCAATCAGCCCCAGCATTTT.

The chain has TRBV7-9 and TRBJ1-4; 10 bases map to TRBD1. The CDR3 has 18 amino acids. The V segment lost 3 bases and the J segment 0 bases; nucleotides outside the gene matches: 7. CDR1 is SEHNR and CDR2 is FQNEAQ in the germline V gene (reference sequence). Here the CDR3 DNA reads TGTGCCAGCAGCTTCAGACAGGGGGCCCCTGCAACTAATGAAAAACTGTTTTTT. This gives the protein CASSFRQGAPATNEKLFF.

The rearrangement uses TRBV28 and TRBJ1-2; D not resolved. There are 15 residues in the CDR3. The germline V gene has CDR1 MDHEN and CDR2 SYDVKM. V lost 6 bases, J lost 2 bases, and 16 bases lay in between. The CDR3 reads CASSPNPGRNYGYTF. The CDR3 DNA is TGTGCCAGCAGCCCCAACCCTGGACGGAACTATGGCTACACCTTC.

J is TRBJ1-5 and V is TRBV7-8; D is possibly TRBD1 (6 bases). The CDR3 is made up of 14 amino acids. V was trimmed by 6 bases and J by 3 bases, leaving 12 bases between them. CDR1 is SGHVS and CDR2 is FQNEAQ in the germline V gene. CDR3 sequence (DNA): TGTGCCAGCAGGCAGACAGGAAACAATCAGCCCCAGCATTTT. Protein sequence: CASRQTGNNQPQHF.

The gene calls are TRBV7-9 and TRBJ1-2; D is unresolved. V lost 5 bases to trimming and J lost 2 bases, with 12 bases between them. The CDR3 sequence is 14 residues long. Germline lookup yields CDR1 SEHNR and CDR2 FQNEAQ (reference sequence). DNA of the CDR3: TGTGCCAGCAGCAACTCGAACGTAAACTATGGCTACACCTTC. Translation gives CASSNSNVNYGYTF.